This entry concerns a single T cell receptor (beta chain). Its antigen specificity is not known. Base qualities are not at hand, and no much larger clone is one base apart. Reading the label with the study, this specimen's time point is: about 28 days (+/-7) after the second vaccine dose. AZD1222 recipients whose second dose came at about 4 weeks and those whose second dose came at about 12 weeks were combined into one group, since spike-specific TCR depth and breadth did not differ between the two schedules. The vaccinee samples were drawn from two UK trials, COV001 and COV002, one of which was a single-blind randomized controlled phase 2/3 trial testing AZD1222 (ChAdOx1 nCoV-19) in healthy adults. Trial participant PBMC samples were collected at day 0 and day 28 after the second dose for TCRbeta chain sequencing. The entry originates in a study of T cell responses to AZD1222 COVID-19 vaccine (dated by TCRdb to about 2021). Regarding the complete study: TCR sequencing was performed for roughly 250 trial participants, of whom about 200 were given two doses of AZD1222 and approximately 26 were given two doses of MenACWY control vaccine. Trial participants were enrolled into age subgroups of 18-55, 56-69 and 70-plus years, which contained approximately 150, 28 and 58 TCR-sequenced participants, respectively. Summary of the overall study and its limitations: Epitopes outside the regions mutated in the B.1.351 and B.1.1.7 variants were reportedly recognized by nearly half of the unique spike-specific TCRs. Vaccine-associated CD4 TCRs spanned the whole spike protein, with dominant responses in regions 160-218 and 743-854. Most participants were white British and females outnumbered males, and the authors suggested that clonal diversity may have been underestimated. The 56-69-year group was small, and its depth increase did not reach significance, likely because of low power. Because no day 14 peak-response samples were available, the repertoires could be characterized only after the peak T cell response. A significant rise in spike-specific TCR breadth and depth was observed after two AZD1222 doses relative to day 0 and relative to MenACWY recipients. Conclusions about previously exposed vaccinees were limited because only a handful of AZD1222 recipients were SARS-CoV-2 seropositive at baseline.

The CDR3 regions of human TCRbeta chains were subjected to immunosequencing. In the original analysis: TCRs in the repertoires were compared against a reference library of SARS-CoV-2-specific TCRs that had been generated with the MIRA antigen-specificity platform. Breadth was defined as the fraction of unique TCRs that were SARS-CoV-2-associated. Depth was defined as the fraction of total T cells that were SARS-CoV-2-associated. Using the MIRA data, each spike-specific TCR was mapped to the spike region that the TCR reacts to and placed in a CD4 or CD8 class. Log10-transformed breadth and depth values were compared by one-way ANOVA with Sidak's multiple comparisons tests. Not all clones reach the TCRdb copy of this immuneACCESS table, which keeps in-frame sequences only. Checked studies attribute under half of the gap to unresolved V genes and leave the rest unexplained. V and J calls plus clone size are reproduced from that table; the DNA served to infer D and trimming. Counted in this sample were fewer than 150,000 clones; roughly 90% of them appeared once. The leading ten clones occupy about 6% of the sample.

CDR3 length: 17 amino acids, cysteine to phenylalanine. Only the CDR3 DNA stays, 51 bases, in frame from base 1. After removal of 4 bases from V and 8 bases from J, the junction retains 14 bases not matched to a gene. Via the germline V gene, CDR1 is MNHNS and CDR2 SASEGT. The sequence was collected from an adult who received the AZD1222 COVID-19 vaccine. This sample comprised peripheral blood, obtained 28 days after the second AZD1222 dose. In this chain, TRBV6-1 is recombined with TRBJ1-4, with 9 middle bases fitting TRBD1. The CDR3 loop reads CASSVGQGRDGSEKLFF. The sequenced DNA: TGTGCCAGCAGTGTAGGACAGGGGAGGGACGGGAGCGAAAAACTGTTTTTT.